This T cell receptor (beta chain) came from a study of shared clonotypes between healthy human individuals. Study summary: For every donor, three CD4 naive, three CD4 memory, two CD8 naive and one CD8 memory plates were used. Study observations and caveats: Relative to memory subsets, naive subsets generally showed larger estimated richness.

Around 200 ng DNA, 30,000 or so T cell genomes, went into each sorted-subset replicate PCR. Assay: immunoSEQ multiplex PCR; the TCRdb copy retains only in-frame clones and omits some. The sample contains about 1 million clones, about 80% of which appear only once. Every donor, a Caucasian adult, lived in Nashville, Tennessee. This clone was seen at least ten times. Its cognate antigen is unknown. Germline CDR1 is MNHNY and CDR2 is SVGAGI (reference sequence). There are 14 residues in the CDR3. V trimming: 2 bases; J trimming: 3 bases; junction bases outside the gene matches: 2. The V gene is TRBV6-6, the J gene TRBJ2-5, with TRBD2 matching over 8 bases. The receptor's source is a man aged 18 to 30 in good health. The sequenced sample consisted of memory CD4+ T cells sorted from blood. Documented subset: CD45RA-negative fraction. The CDR3 loop is CASSYGGLEETQYF. The CDR3 DNA is TGTGCCAGCAGTTACGGGGGACTAGAAGAGACCCAGTACTTC.